The T cell receptor beta chain under discussion was sequenced for a study of human T cells and chemical hapten exposure. At the level of the study: Epicutaneous patch tests delivered 0.01% DPC to the upper back, with evaluation at 6 days. Study findings and constraints: Because all patients had alopecia, their immune responses might differ from healthy ones. There was no change with DPC sensitization in TCRs above 1 in 1000 frequency.

TCRdb called the RACE reads again in MiXCR, with one record for every CDR3 protein. The profile covers about 170,000 distinct CDR3 sequences, with about 27% appearing a single time and around 2.3% taken by the ten largest. Time point of the sample: patch test 3, about 24 weeks after DPC sensitization. The treatment: therapeutic diphenylcyclopropenone sensitization with weekly scalp DPC. Someone pulled total RNA out of unfractionated whole blood. This clonotype was picked up a small number of times. Its antigen is still unknown. CDR3 length: 14 residues. Germline V gene data show CDR1 as SGDLS and CDR2 as YYNGEE. V lost 3 bases, J lost 9 bases, and 8 bases stayed unmatched.

The genes are TRBV9 and TRBJ2-4; TRBD1 agrees at 8 bases. This receptor was identified in a woman aged 18-35 years with alopecia areata. Some clones in this sample may be carry-over from other donors' samples. The specimen was whole blood, collected in connection with sensitization to the hapten diphenylcyclopropenone (DPC). The CDR3 loop is CASSAATGAGIQYF. CDR3 nucleotide sequence: TGTGCCAGCAGCGCGGCGACAGGGGCTGGCATTCAGTACTTC.